One and the same sample provided the 18 T cell receptor beta chains below, sequenced in a study of control samples from healthy donors and cancer patients. Assay used: immunoSEQ multiplex PCR; TCRdb lists only in-frame clones, some missing. The table shows around 150,000 clones, with approximately 90% occurring only once. The sequencing sample was made of blood. The origin of the receptors is a man under 40 in good health.

In regard to this clone: Mismatch with germline at one junction end may stem from a read error. The V and J genes are TRBV5-1 and TRBJ2-7, with D possibly matching TRBD1 (5 bases). Germline V gene sequence: CDR1 SGHRS, CDR2 YFSETQ. CDR3 length: 15 residues. The CDR3 loop reads CAGSLAPLGAYEQYF. The CDR3, as DNA: TGCGCCGGCAGCTTAGCCCCGCTAGGGGCCTACGAACAGTACTTC.

The rearrangement links TRBV14 to TRBJ1-4, with 8 positions matching TRBD1. Unmatched junction bases numbered 7, after V lost 1 base and J lost 6 bases. Germline values: CDR1 SGHDN, CDR2 FVKESK. There are 16 residues in the CDR3. CDR3 nucleotides: TGTGCCAGCAGCCAAGGTGGCCAGGGGGCTTATGAAAAACTGTTTTTT. It translates to CASSQGGQGAYEKLFF.

This clone was observed once. CDR3 sequence reads: CASSSRPSGTDTQYF. The CDR3 DNA is TGTGCCAGCAGCTCTAGACCCAGCGGGACAGATACGCAGTATTTT. This sequence joins TRBV7-7 and TRBJ2-3, with a tentative D call TRBD2 (6 bases). CDR3 size: 15 residues. The V end lost 4 bases, the J end lost 3 bases, and 14 bases lay between the germline ends. Looked up from germline, CDR1 is SSHAT and CDR2 is FNYEAQ (reference sequence).

J is TRBJ2-7 and V is TRBV29-1; D is unclear. The V end lost 4 bases, the J end lost 6 bases, and 10 bases lay between the germline ends. The germline CDR1 and CDR2 sequences are SQVTM and ANQGSEA. The CDR3 sequence is 11 residues long. The chain's CDR3 is CSVAGLSEQYF. CDR3 DNA: TGCAGCGTTGCAGGCCTCTCCGAGCAGTACTTC.

J is TRBJ1-5 and V is TRBV6-5; D possibly corresponds to TRBD1 (5 bases). Germline loops: CDR1 MNHEY, CDR2 SVGAGI. The germline V and J ends were trimmed by 7 bases and 0 bases, with 13 bases remaining between them. The length of the CDR3 is 15 residues. The CDR3 nucleotides read TGTGCCAGCAAGGACCGGGGACCTAGCAATCAGCCCCAGCATTTT. Protein: CASKDRGPSNQPQHF.

The genes are TRBV3-1 (or the pseudogene TRBV3-2) and TRBJ2-7, with D unresolved. CDR3 length: 11 residues. The V gene lost 2 bases and the J gene lost 5 bases, with 4 bases spanning the gap. Germline V lookup: CDR1 LGHDT, CDR2 YNNKEL (reference sequence). The CDR3 sequence: CASSQTHEQYF. In DNA, the CDR3 is TGTGCCAGCAGCCAAACCCACGAGCAGTACTTC.

The J gene is TRBJ2-7, the V gene TRBV5-8, with D perhaps TRBD1 or TRBD2 (5 bases each). The length of the CDR3 is 13 residues. Germline-derived CDR1 and CDR2 are SGHTS and YDEGEE. With 0 bases removed from V and 7 bases from J, the gap between germline ends came to 11 bases. The CDR3, as DNA: TGTGCCAGCAGCTTGGTGAGGGGTTGGGAGCAGTACTTC. Encoded protein: CASSLVRGWEQYF.

This clone was observed a single time. The V gene is TRBV14, the J gene TRBJ2-1, with 7 bases identical to TRBD2. Germline trimming cut 1 base from V and 0 bases from J; bases unmatched to any gene: 6. From germline, CDR1 is SGHDN and CDR2 FVKESK. CDR3 length: 17 amino acids. The CDR3 nucleotides read TGTGCCAGCAGCCAAGGGGCGGGAGAGAGCTCCTACAATGAGCAGTTCTTC. This encodes CASSQGAGESSYNEQFF.

This chain uses TRBV19 with TRBJ2-1, with 10 nucleotides matching TRBD2. V was pared by 5 bases and J by 9 bases, with 16 bases of the junction left unmatched. CDR1 and CDR2 (germline): LNHDA, SQIVND (reference sequence). This CDR3 has 17 residues. The DNA for the CDR3 is TGTGCCAGTAGTCCAGGGGATCTAGCGGGGGTGCTTGGTGAGCAGTTCTTC. Translated, it gives CASSPGDLAGVLGEQFF.

This clone was seen more than once but under ten times. The V call is TRBV2, the J call TRBJ1-4, with a possible D match to TRBD1 (5 bases). V dropped 6 bases and J dropped 5 bases, with 13 bases sitting between them. Looked up from germline, CDR1 is SNHLY and CDR2 is FYNNEI. The length of the CDR3 is 14 residues. The CDR3 loop is CASRAPGTNEKLFF. The CDR3 bases are TGTGCCAGCAGGGCCCCCGGGACGAATGAAAAACTGTTTTTT.

The chain joins TRBV9 to TRBJ2-1, with 8 bases aligning to TRBD1. This CDR3 region has 14 residues. V lost 4 bases to trimming and J lost 9 bases; unmatched junction nucleotides: 9. Germline lookup yields CDR1 SGDLS and CDR2 YYNGEE. The DNA of the CDR3 is TGTGCCAGCAGCCCCCTGACAGGGGTAGGTGAGCAGTTCTTC. Translating it yields CASSPLTGVGEQFF.

The chain carries TRBV5-4 and TRBJ1-2; 8 bases line up with TRBD1. This CDR3 has 15 amino acids. The V gene's germline CDR1 is SGHNT and CDR2 YYREEE (reference sequence). J lost 5 bases, V lost 3 bases, and 9 bases had no gene match. The CDR3 reads CASSYQDREWYGYTF. The DNA for the CDR3 is TGTGCCAGCAGCTACCAGGACAGGGAATGGTATGGCTACACCTTC.

V gene TRBV28 combines with J gene TRBJ2-2; a weak D match, TRBD1 (6 bases). The CDR3 totals 16 residues. V was pared by 2 bases and J by 5 bases, with 15 bases between. Germline loops: CDR1 MDHEN, CDR2 SYDVKM. This chain's CDR3 is CASSLIGTLSTGELFF. The CDR3 DNA reads as TGTGCCAGCAGTTTAATAGGGACACTTTCGACCGGGGAGCTGTTTTTT.

Concerning this clone itself: Other DNA sequences in the sample encode the same CDR3. V is TRBV5-1 and J is TRBJ1-1, with D uncertain. The CDR3 is made up of 13 amino acids. The germline V gene has CDR1 SGHRS and CDR2 YFSETQ. Deletions cut 1 base from V and 1 base from J, with 5 bases between. The CDR3 nucleotides are TGCGCCAGCAGCTTGACGGCGAACACTGAAGCTTTCTTT. It encodes CASSLTANTEAFF. Filled out from reference TRBV5-1 and TRBJ1-1, the complete variable domain reads KAGVTQTPRYLIKTRGQQVTLSCSPISGHRSVSWYQQTPGQGLQFLFEYFSETQRNKGNFPGRFSGRQFSNSRSEMNVSTLELGDSALYLCASSLTANTEAFFGQGTRLTVV.

This CDR3 is CASSLGSGSLHEQYF. The CDR3 nucleotides are TGTGCCAGCAGCTTAGGAAGCGGATCCCTACACGAGCAGTACTTC. The J gene is TRBJ2-7, the V gene TRBV11-3; TRBD2 might be the D (5 bases). Germline values: CDR1 SGHNT, CDR2 YENEEA. This CDR3 contains 15 residues. The V and J ends lost 1 base and 5 bases respectively, with 15 bases between them.

The chain uses TRBV7-2 and TRBJ2-1, with 13 bases matching TRBD2. This CDR3 has 15 amino acids. Germline V gene lookup returns CDR1 SGHTA and CDR2 FQGNSA. Losses at the gene ends were 5 bases for V and 8 bases for J; bases not matched to a gene: 6. The CDR3 DNA sequence: TGTGCCAGCAGCACACGGACTAGCGGGAGATATGAGCAGTTCTTC. It yields the protein CASSTRTSGRYEQFF.

The gene calls are TRBV6-5 and TRBJ1-3; D remains ambiguous. Germline values: CDR1 MNHEY, CDR2 SVGAGI. V was trimmed by 8 bases and J by 0 bases, leaving 14 bases between them. This CDR3 is 15 amino acids long. CDR3 region: CASVRPTDSGNTIYF. In DNA form, the CDR3 reads TGTGCCAGCGTTCGACCTACAGACTCTGGAAACACCATATATTTT.

The chain employs TRBV6-5 and TRBJ2-7, with a possible D match to TRBD1 (6 bases). The V end was cut by 5 bases, the J end by 4 bases, with 15 bases between. The CDR3 extends over 14 amino acids. In germline, CDR1 is MNHEY, CDR2 SVGAGI. The CDR3 region has the DNA TGTGCCAGCAGTAAGCCGGGACACAGGTACGAGCAGTACTTC. It yields the protein CASSKPGHRYEQYF.